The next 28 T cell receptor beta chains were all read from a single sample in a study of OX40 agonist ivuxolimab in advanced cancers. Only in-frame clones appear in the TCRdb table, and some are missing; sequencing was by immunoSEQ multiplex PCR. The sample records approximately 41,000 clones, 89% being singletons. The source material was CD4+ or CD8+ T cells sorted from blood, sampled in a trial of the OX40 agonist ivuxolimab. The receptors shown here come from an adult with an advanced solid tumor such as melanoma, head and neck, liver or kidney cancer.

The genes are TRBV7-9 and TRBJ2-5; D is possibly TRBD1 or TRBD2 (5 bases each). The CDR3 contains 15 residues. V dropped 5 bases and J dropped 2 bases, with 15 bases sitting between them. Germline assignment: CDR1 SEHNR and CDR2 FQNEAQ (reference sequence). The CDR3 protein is CASSAGTWGQETQYF. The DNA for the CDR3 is TGTGCCAGCAGCGCAGGGACCTGGGGGCAAGAGACCCAGTACTTC.

CDR3 loop: CASSSRQGMNTEAFF. Here the CDR3 DNA reads TGTGCCAGCAGCTCGAGACAGGGTATGAACACTGAAGCTTTCTTT. The chain employs TRBV7-2 and TRBJ1-1; 7 bases are a match to TRBD1. The CDR3 totals 15 residues. Trimming removed 4 bases from V and 0 bases from J; junction bases left unmatched: 5. CDR1 and CDR2 (germline): SGHTA, FQGNSA.

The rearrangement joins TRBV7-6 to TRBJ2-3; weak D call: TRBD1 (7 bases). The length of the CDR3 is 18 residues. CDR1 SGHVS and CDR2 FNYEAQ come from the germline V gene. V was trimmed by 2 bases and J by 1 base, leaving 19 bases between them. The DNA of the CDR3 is TGTGCCAGCAGCTTATCCCTAACAGGGGAGGCGGGCACAGATACGCAGTATTTT. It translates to CASSLSLTGEAGTDTQYF.

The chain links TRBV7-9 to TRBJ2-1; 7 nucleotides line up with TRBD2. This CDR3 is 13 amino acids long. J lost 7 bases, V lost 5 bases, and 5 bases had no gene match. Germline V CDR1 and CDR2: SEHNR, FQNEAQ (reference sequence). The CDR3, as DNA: TGTGCCAGCAGCAACGGACTAGGGAATGAGCAGTTCTTC. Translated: CASSNGLGNEQFF.

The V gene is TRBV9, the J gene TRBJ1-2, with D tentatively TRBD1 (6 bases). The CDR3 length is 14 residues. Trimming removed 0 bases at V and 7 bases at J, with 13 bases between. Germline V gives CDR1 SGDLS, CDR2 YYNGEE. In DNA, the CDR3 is TGTGCCAGCAGCGTAGGACGGGGGGCAGGTGGCTACACCTTC. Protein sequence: CASSVGRGAGGYTF.

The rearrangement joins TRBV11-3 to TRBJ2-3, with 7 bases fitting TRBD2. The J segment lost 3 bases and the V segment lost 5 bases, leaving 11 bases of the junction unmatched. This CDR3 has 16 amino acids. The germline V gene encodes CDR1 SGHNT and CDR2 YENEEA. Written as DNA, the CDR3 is TGTGCCAGCAGCCTGGGACTACCCGCCGGGACAGATACGCAGTATTTT. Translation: CASSLGLPAGTDTQYF.

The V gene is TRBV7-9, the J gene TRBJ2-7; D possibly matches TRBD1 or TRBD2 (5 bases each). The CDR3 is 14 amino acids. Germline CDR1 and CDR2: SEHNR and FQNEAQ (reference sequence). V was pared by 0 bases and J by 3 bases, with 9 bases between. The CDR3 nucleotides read TGTGCCAGCAGCTTAGCGGGGGATCACTACGAGCAGTACTTC. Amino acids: CASSLAGDHYEQYF.

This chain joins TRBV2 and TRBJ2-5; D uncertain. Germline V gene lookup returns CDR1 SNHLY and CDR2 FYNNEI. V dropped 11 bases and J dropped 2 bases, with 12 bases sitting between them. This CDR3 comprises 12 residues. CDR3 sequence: CARGVGQETQYF. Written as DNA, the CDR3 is TGTGCCCGTGGGGTAGGACAAGAGACCCAGTACTTC.

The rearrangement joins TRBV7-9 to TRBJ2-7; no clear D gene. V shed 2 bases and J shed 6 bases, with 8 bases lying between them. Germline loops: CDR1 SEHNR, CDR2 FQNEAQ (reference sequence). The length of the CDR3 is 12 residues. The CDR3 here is CASSLPSSEQYF. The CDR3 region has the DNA TGTGCCAGCAGCTTACCCTCTAGCGAGCAGTACTTC.

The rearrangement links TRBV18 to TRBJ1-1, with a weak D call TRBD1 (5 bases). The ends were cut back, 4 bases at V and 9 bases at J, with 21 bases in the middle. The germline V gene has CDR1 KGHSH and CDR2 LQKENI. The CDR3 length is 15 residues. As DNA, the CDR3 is TGTGCCAGCTCACGAAACAGGCCCCCGGGAGAGCAAGCTTTCTTT. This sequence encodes CASSRNRPPGEQAFF.

The CDR3, as DNA: TGTGCCAGCAGTGAAGGGGGAGAGGGGACGATATTTAACACTGAAGCTTTCTTT. Amino acids: CASSEGGEGTIFNTEAFF. The rearrangement links TRBV6-1 to TRBJ1-1, with D maybe TRBD1 (5 bases). Germline V lookup: CDR1 MNHNS, CDR2 SASEGT. The CDR3 contains 18 residues. Deletions cut 1 base from V and 2 bases from J, with 20 bases between.

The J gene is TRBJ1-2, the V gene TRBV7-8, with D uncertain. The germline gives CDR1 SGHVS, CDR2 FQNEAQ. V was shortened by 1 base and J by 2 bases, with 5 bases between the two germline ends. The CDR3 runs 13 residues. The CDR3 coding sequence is TGTGCCAGCAGCTTAGTAGAGAACTATGGCTACACCTTC. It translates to CASSLVENYGYTF. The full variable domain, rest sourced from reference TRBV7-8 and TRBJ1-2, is GAGVSQSPRYKVAKRGQDVALRCDPISGHVSLFWYQQALGQGPEFLTYFQNEAQLDKSGLPSDRFFAERPEGSVSTLKIQRTQQEDSAVYLCASSLVENYGYTFGSGTRLTVV.

CDR3 sequence: CASSAVGGNQPQHF. The DNA for the CDR3 is TGTGCCAGCAGCGCCGTAGGGGGCAATCAGCCCCAGCATTTT. The chain has TRBV2 and TRBJ1-5; possible D gene TRBD1, 5 bases. The CDR3 contains 14 residues. V lost 6 bases to trimming and J lost 2 bases, with 11 bases between them. Germline V lookup: CDR1 SNHLY, CDR2 FYNNEI.

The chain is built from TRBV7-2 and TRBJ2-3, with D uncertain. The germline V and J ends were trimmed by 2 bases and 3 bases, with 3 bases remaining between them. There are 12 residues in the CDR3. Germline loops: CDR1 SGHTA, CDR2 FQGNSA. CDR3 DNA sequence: TGTGCCAGCAGCTTAATTACAGATACGCAGTATTTT. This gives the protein CASSLITDTQYF.

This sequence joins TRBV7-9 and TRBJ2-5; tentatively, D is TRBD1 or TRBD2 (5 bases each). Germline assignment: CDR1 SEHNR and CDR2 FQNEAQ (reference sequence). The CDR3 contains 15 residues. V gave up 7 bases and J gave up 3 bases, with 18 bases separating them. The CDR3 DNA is TGTGCCAGCAACGACGGTGTTGGGACCGAAGAGACCCAGTACTTC. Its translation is CASNDGVGTEETQYF.

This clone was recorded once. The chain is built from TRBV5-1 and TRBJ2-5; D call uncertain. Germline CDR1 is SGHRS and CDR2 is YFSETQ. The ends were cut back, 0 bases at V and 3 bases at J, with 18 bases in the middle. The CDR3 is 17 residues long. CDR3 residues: CASSLGVLLGFEETQYF. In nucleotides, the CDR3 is TGCGCCAGCAGCTTGGGTGTGTTGTTGGGCTTTGAAGAGACCCAGTACTTC.

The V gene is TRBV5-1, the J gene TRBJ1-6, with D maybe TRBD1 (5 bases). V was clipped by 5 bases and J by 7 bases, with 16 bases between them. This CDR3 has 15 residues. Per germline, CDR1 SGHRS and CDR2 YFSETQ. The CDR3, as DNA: TGCGCCAGCAGTCAGGACCAGGGAGGGAATTCACCCCTCCACTTT. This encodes CASSQDQGGNSPLHF.

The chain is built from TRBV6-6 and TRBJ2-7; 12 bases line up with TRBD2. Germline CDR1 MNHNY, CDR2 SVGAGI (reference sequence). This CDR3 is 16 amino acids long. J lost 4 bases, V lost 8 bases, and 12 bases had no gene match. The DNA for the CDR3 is TGTGCCAGCTCCCTCCTCTCTAGCGGGGGGGGGTACGAGCAGTACTTC. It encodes CASSLLSSGGGYEQYF.

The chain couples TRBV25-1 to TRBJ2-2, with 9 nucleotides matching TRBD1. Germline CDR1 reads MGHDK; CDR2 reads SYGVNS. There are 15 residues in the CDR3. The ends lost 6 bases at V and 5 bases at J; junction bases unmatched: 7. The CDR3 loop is CASRRTGVITGELFF. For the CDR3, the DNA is TGTGCCAGCAGGAGGACAGGGGTAATTACCGGGGAGCTGTTTTTT. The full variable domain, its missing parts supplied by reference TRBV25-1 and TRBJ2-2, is EADIYQTPRYLVIGTGKKITLECSQTMGHDKMYWYQQDPGMELHLIHYSYGVNSTEKGDLSSESTVSRIRTEHFPLTLESARPSHTSQYLCASRRTGVITGELFFGEGSRLTVL.

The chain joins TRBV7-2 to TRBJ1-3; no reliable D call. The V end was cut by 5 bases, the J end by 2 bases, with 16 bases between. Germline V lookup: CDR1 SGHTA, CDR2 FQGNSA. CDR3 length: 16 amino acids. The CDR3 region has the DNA TGTGCCAGCAGCATCGGTCCTGTCGGGGCTGGAAACACCATATATTTT. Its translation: CASSIGPVGAGNTIYF.

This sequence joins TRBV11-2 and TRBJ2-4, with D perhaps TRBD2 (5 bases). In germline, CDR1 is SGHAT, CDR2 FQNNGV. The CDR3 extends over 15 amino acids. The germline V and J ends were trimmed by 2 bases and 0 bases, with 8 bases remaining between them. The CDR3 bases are TGTGCCAGCAGCTTAAACGGGGTAGCCAAAAACATTCAGTACTTC. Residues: CASSLNGVAKNIQYF. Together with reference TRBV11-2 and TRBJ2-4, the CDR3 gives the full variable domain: EAGVAQSPRYKIIEKRQSVAFWCNPISGHATLYWYQQILGQGPKLLIQFQNNGVVDDSQLPKDRFSAERLKGVDSTLKIQPAKLEDSAVYLCASSLNGVAKNIQYFGAGTRLSVL.

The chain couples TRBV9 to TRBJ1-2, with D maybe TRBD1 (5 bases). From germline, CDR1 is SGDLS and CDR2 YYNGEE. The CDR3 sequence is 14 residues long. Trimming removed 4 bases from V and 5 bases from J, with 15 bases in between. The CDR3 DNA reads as TGTGCCAGCAGCCCCAGTTCGGGGGGGTATGGCTACACCTTC. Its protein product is CASSPSSGGYGYTF.

The CDR3 nucleotides read TGTGCCAGCAGCTTAGTGGAGAGCTCCTATAATTCACCCCTCCACTTT. It is translated as CASSLVESSYNSPLHF. This chain joins TRBV7-9 and TRBJ1-6; D not resolved. Germline V gives CDR1 SEHNR, CDR2 FQNEAQ (reference sequence). CDR3 length: 16 residues. V gave up 1 base and J gave up 0 bases, with 7 bases separating them.

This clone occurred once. This CDR3 reads CASSFGGAGETQYF. The DNA of the CDR3 is TGTGCCAGCAGCTTCGGGGGGGCCGGTGAGACCCAGTACTTC. The chain combines TRBV11-2 with TRBJ2-5, with 8 bases lining up with TRBD2. CDR1 SGHAT and CDR2 FQNNGV come from the germline V gene. The CDR3 totals 14 residues. Trimming cost V 3 bases and J 5 bases; bases outside gene matches: 5.

DNA of the CDR3: TGCGCCAGCAGACGGAAAGACGGAGGGAACACTGAAGCTTTCTTT. This translates into CASRRKDGGNTEAFF. The chain combines TRBV5-1 with TRBJ1-1; D is undetermined. V lost 5 bases and J 1 base, leaving 15 bases between the germline ends. Germline assignment: CDR1 SGHRS and CDR2 YFSETQ. The CDR3 length is 15 residues.

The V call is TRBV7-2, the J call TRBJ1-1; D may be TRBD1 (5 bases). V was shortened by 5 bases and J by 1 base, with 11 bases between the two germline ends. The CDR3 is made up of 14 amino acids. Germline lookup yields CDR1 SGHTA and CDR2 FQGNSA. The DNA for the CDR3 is TGTGCCAGCAGCCGTACCGGGGCGAACACTGAAGCTTTCTTT. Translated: CASSRTGANTEAFF.

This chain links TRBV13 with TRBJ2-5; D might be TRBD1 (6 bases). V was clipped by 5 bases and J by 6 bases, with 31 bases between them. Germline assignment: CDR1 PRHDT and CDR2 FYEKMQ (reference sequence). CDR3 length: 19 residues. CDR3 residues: CASSPPVFFSGAEKKTQYF. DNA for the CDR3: TGTGCCAGCAGCCCCCCAGTTTTTTTTTCAGGGGCCGAGAAGAAGACCCAGTACTTC.

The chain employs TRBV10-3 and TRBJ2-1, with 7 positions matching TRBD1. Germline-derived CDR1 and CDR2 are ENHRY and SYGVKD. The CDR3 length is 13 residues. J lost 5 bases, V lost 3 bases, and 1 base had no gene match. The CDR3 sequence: CAISEDRDNEQFF. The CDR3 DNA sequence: TGTGCCATCAGTGAAGACAGGGACAATGAGCAGTTCTTC.